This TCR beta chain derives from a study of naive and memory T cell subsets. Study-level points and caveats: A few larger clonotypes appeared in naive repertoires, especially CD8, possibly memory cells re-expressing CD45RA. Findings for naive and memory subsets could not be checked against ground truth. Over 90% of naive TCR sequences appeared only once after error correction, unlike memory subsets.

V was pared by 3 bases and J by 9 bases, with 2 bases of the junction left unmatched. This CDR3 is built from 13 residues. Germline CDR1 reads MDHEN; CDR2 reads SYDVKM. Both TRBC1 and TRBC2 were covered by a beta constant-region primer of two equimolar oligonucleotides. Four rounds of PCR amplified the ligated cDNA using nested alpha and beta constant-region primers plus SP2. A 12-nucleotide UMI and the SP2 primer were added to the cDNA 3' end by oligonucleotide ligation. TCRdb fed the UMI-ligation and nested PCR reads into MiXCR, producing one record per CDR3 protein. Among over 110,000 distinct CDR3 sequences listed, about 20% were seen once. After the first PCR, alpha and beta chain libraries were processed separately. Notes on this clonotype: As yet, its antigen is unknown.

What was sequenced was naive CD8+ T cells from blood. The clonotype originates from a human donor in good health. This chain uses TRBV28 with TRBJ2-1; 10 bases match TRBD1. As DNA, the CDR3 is TGTGCCAGCAGTTTTGGGACAGGGGCTGAGCAGTTCTTC. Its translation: CASSFGTGAEQFF. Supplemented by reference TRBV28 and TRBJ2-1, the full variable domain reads DVKVTQSSRYLVKRTGEKVFLECVQDMDHENMFWYRQDPGLGLRLIYFSYDVKMKEKGDIPEGYSVSREKKERFSLILESASTNQTSMYLCASSFGTGAEQFFGPGTRLTVL.